These 13 T cell receptor beta chains were all obtained from the same sample, sequenced in a study of blood T cell repertoires in COVID-19. Data came from immunoSEQ multiplex PCR; TCRdb stores just in-frame clones and leaves some out. The table shows 300,000 to 400,000 clones, with about 90% occurring only once. The material sequenced was peripheral blood. The receptors originated from a woman between 45 and 60 years old who had recovered from COVID-19.

This clone was seen a single time. This sequence joins TRBV6-5 and TRBJ2-1, with 10 bases that match TRBD2. The CDR3 has 13 residues. The germline V gene has CDR1 MNHEY and CDR2 SVGAGI. V shed 7 bases and J 7 bases; nucleotides not matched to a gene: 4. For the CDR3, the DNA is TGTGCCAGCACCCCTAGCGGGAGTAATGAGCAGTTCTTC. Its translation: CASTPSGSNEQFF.

The chain joins TRBV19 to TRBJ1-6, with unresolved D. Germline-derived CDR1 and CDR2 are LNHDA and SQIVND (reference sequence). There are 15 residues in the CDR3. V lost 2 bases to trimming and J lost 8 bases, with 13 bases between them. CDR3 protein: CASSINGGKDSPLHF. CDR3 coding DNA: TGTGCCAGTAGTATAAACGGAGGCAAAGATTCACCCCTCCACTTT. Looking up the rest from reference TRBV19 and TRBJ1-6 gives the full variable domain: DGGITQSPKYLFRKEGQNVTLSCEQNLNHDAMYWYRQDPGQGLRLIYYSQIVNDFQKGDIAEGYSVSREKKESFPLTVTSAQKNPTAFYLCASSINGGKDSPLHFGNGTRLTVT.

The chain has TRBV9 and TRBJ2-1; D possibly corresponds to TRBD2 (6 bases). The CDR3 extends over 14 amino acids. CDR1 and CDR2 from the germline V gene are SGDLS and YYNGEE. Trimming shortened V by 7 bases and J by 4 bases, and 15 bases separated the two germline ends. The CDR3 here is CASDPGAGYNEQFF. For the CDR3, the DNA is TGTGCCAGCGACCCGGGAGCTGGGTACAATGAGCAGTTCTTC. The variable domain in full, with the rest retrieved from reference TRBV9 and TRBJ2-1, is DSGVTQTPKHLITATGQRVTLRCSPRSGDLSVYWYQQSLDQGLQFLIQYYNGEERAKGNILERFSAQQFPDLHSELNLSSLELGDSALYFCASDPGAGYNEQFFGPGTRLTVL.

The chain combines TRBV10-2 with TRBJ1-2, with D maybe TRBD1 (5 bases). CDR1 WSHSY and CDR2 SAAADI come from the germline V gene. Trimming took 2 bases from V and 0 from J, leaving 10 bases between them. This CDR3 comprises 15 residues. This CDR3 is CASSEGGNPNYGYTF. The CDR3 bases are TGCGCCAGCAGTGAGGGGGGGAACCCTAACTATGGCTACACCTTC.

The V call is TRBV10-2, the J call TRBJ1-5; D not resolved. V was shortened by 3 bases and J by 5 bases, with 5 bases between the two germline ends. The CDR3 covers 12 residues. CDR1 WSHSY and CDR2 SAAADI come from the germline V gene. The CDR3 DNA reads as TGCGCCAGCAGTGACCCCGATCAGCCCCAGCATTTT. Translating gives CASSDPDQPQHF.

This clone appeared a single time. The rearrangement uses TRBV27 and TRBJ2-3; D gene uncertain. This CDR3 has 14 amino acids. V was cut by 2 bases and J by 2 bases, with 8 bases left in between. CDR1 MNHEY and CDR2 SMNVEV come from the germline V gene (reference sequence). The CDR3 DNA sequence: TGTGCCAGCAGTTTAAACGACTTCACAGATACGCAGTATTTT. Translated, it gives CASSLNDFTDTQYF.

The V and J genes are TRBV9 and TRBJ2-3, with 10 nucleotides matching TRBD2. V dropped 0 bases and J dropped 0; count of bases not matched to a gene: 7. In germline, CDR1 is SGDLS, CDR2 YYNGEE. There are 18 residues in the CDR3. CDR3 nucleotide sequence: TGTGCCAGCAGCGTAGGCCAGCGGGGGGGCCGAAGCACAGATACGCAGTATTTT. Translated: CASSVGQRGGRSTDTQYF.

This chain uses TRBV6-1 with TRBJ2-7; D not resolved. This CDR3 has 14 amino acids. V lost 3 bases and J lost 2, with 11 bases in between. Germline V gives CDR1 MNHNS, CDR2 SASEGT. DNA for the CDR3: TGTGCCAGCAGTGAGTGGTCAGTAACCTACGAGCAGTACTTC. Residues: CASSEWSVTYEQYF.

This clone was counted once. The V and J genes are TRBV18 and TRBJ2-7, with 9 bases lining up with TRBD1. The V gene's germline CDR1 is KGHSH and CDR2 LQKENI. V shed 10 bases, J shed 6 bases, and the junction held 13 bases outside the gene matches. The CDR3 spans 14 residues. The CDR3 reads CATRTGAQGGEQYF. The CDR3, as DNA: TGTGCCACTCGGACAGGGGCCCAAGGGGGCGAGCAGTACTTC.

This clone has only a few counts. The V call is TRBV5-4, the J call TRBJ2-1; 10 bases align to TRBD2. Germline CDR1 reads SGHNT; CDR2 reads YYREEE (reference sequence). Trimming removed 3 bases from V and 8 bases from J; junction bases left unmatched: 8. CDR3 length equals 15 residues. The CDR3 nucleotides are TGTGCCAGCAGCTCGGGACTAGCGTCCTCCGATGAGCAGTTCTTC. The encoded protein is CASSSGLASSDEQFF.

This clone appeared a single time. V and J are TRBV24-1 and TRBJ2-7; TRBD1 matches 7 bases. The CDR3 contains 12 residues. In germline, CDR1 is KGHDR, CDR2 SFDVKD. With 5 bases clipped from V and 7 bases from J, the junction kept 4 bases outside the gene matches. The CDR3 nucleotides read TGTGCCACCAGTGTTCCAGGGGGAGAGCAGTACTTC. Its translation: CATSVPGGEQYF.

The chain carries TRBV5-6 and TRBJ2-3, with a possible D match to TRBD2 (7 bases). Germline values: CDR1 SGHDT, CDR2 YYEEEE. This CDR3 region has 15 residues. V was clipped by 0 bases and J by 1 base, with 9 bases between them. The CDR3 coding sequence is TGTGCCAGCAGCTTGGGCGGGGGCCGCACAGATACGCAGTATTTT. Encoded protein: CASSLGGGRTDTQYF.

The chain joins TRBV28 to TRBJ1-2; TRBD1 matches 7 bases. With V trimmed by 6 bases and J by 5 bases, 3 bases remained unmatched. The CDR3 consists of 12 residues. CDR1 and CDR2 from the germline V gene are MDHEN and SYDVKM. CDR3 amino acids: CASRGQRYGYTF. CDR3 DNA: TGTGCCAGCAGGGGACAGCGGTATGGCTACACCTTC.